This passage covers 27 T cell receptor beta chains from one sample sequenced in a study of PD-1 blockade in classical Hodgkin lymphoma. Only in-frame clones appear in the TCRdb table, and some are missing; sequencing was by immunoSEQ multiplex PCR. The sample records 85,000 to 90,000 clones, 90% being singletons. Sample time point: cycle 4 day 1 (C4D1), after 6 weeks of nivolumab. Each patient relapsed following autologous stem cell transplantation, and prior brentuximab vedotin exposure differed. The specimen comprised peripheral blood mononuclear cells (PBMCs), sampled before the fourth cycle of nivolumab. These receptors all come from a human donor with classical Hodgkin lymphoma.

This chain joins TRBV11-2 and TRBJ1-4, with TRBD1 matching over 7 bases. Trimming at V came to 6 bases and at J to 8 bases, leaving 9 bases not matched to a gene. The CDR3 consists of 14 residues. Germline V lookup: CDR1 SGHAT, CDR2 FQNNGV. Here the CDR3 reads CASRAGFRGEKLFF. The DNA for the CDR3 is TGTGCCAGCAGGGCAGGGTTCAGGGGGGAAAAACTGTTTTTT.

The CDR3 region has the DNA TGTGCCAGCAGCTTAGCCCCAAGCGGACAGGGTGAAGCTTTCTTT. As protein: CASSLAPSGQGEAFF. This chain links TRBV7-9 with TRBJ1-1, with 8 bases aligning to TRBD1. The germline V gene has CDR1 SEHNR and CDR2 FQNEAQ (reference sequence). CDR3 size: 15 residues. The V segment lost 0 bases and the J segment 7 bases; nucleotides outside the gene matches: 7.

The chain is built from TRBV19 and TRBJ2-2, with 7 nucleotides matching TRBD1. In germline, CDR1 is LNHDA, CDR2 SQIVND (reference sequence). This CDR3 spans 15 amino acids. J lost 5 bases, V lost 2 bases, and 5 bases had no gene match. The chain's CDR3 is CASSIQGEATGELFF. As DNA, the CDR3 is TGTGCCAGTAGTATACAGGGGGAAGCTACCGGGGAGCTGTTTTTT.

This sequence joins TRBV11-3 and TRBJ2-3; TRBD1 agrees at 7 bases. There are 15 residues in the CDR3. Germline CDR1 reads SGHNT; CDR2 reads YENEEA. The V gene end was trimmed by 0 bases and the J gene end by 5 bases; junction bases not matched to a gene: 5. This CDR3 is CASSLEQGKGDTQYF. CDR3 coding DNA: TGTGCCAGCAGCTTAGAACAGGGGAAGGGAGATACGCAGTATTTT.

The rearrangement links TRBV6-4 to TRBJ1-6; D remains ambiguous. Deletions cut 0 bases from V and 9 bases from J, with 12 bases between. Germline loops: CDR1 MRHNA, CDR2 SNTAGT. CDR3 size: 15 residues. CDR3 nucleotides: TGTGCCAGCAGTGACTCGGCTGGGGAGCGTTCACCCCTCCACTTT. This gives the protein CASSDSAGERSPLHF.

The chain combines TRBV5-4 with TRBJ2-7, with D uncertain. This CDR3 is 11 amino acids long. CDR1 SGHNT and CDR2 YYREEE come from the germline V gene (reference sequence). The V end was cut by 4 bases, the J end by 7 bases, with 9 bases between. The CDR3 sequence is CASSVSEEQYF. As DNA, the CDR3 is TGTGCCAGCAGCGTATCGGAAGAGCAGTACTTC.

The J gene is TRBJ1-2, the V gene TRBV19; D not certain. The CDR3 runs 15 residues. Trimming took off 2 bases at V and 0 bases at J, with 10 bases between the two ends. CDR1 is LNHDA, CDR2 SQIVND, per germline (reference sequence). The CDR3 region has the DNA TGTGCCAGTAGTATACCTAGACTGCCTAACTATGGCTACACCTTC. It specifies CASSIPRLPNYGYTF.

J is TRBJ2-7 and V is TRBV19; D perhaps matches TRBD1 (5 bases). The CDR3 is 13 amino acids. Germline V gives CDR1 LNHDA, CDR2 SQIVND (reference sequence). The V gene lost 3 bases and the J gene lost 2 bases, with 8 bases spanning the gap. The CDR3 region is CASSIAGTYEQYF. CDR3 sequence (DNA): TGTGCCAGTAGTATTGCAGGGACCTACGAGCAGTACTTC.

V gene TRBV9 combines with J gene TRBJ2-7; D gene ambiguous. Trimming cost V 0 bases and J 3 bases, with 7 bases left between them. The CDR3 covers 13 residues. Looked up from germline, CDR1 is SGDLS and CDR2 is YYNGEE. CDR3 residues: CASSVGVGYEQYF. The CDR3 nucleotides are TGTGCCAGCAGCGTAGGAGTGGGCTACGAGCAGTACTTC.

The chain couples TRBV10-3 to TRBJ2-2; 7 nucleotides agree with TRBD2. Germline CDR1 ENHRY, CDR2 SYGVKD. The CDR3 spans 17 residues. V lost 5 bases to trimming and J lost 0 bases; unmatched junction nucleotides: 9. The CDR3, as DNA: TGTGCCATCAGTCAGCCTGCGGGGGAACCGAACACCGGGGAGCTGTTTTTT. As protein: CAISQPAGEPNTGELFF.

In regard to this clone: This sample also contains other DNA sequences that code for the same CDR3. The chain uses TRBV30 and TRBJ2-5; no clear D gene. From germline, CDR1 is GTSNPN and CDR2 SVGIG (reference sequence). V lost 0 bases to trimming and J lost 5 bases, with 4 bases between them. The CDR3 runs 11 residues. The CDR3 nucleotides are TGTGCCTGGAGTGTGGGCGAGACCCAGTACTTC. This sequence encodes CAWSVGETQYF.

The CDR3 DNA is TGTGCCAGCAGTTACAGGGTTCGCAATCAGCCCCAGCATTTT. Translation: CASSYRVRNQPQHF. The chain couples TRBV28 to TRBJ1-5; perhaps TRBD1 as D (6 bases). The length of the CDR3 is 14 residues. The germline V and J ends were trimmed by 4 bases and 2 bases, with 9 bases remaining between them. Germline CDR1 is MDHEN and CDR2 is SYDVKM.

This chain links TRBV10-3 with TRBJ1-1, with unresolved D. The CDR3 contains 15 residues. The germline V and J ends were trimmed by 4 bases and 0 bases, with 12 bases remaining between them. The germline V gene has CDR1 ENHRY and CDR2 SYGVKD. The CDR3 region is CAISGPNLLNTEAFF. The CDR3 DNA reads as TGTGCCATCAGTGGCCCCAACCTTTTGAACACTGAAGCTTTCTTT.

The rearrangement uses TRBV19 and TRBJ1-6; 9 bases are a match to TRBD1. CDR3 length equals 14 residues. With V trimmed by 7 bases and J by 8 bases, 6 bases remained unmatched. CDR1 LNHDA and CDR2 SQIVND come from the germline V gene (reference sequence). The CDR3 DNA is TGTGCCAGTAACCCGGGACAGGGATATTCACCCCTCCACTTT. Its protein product is CASNPGQGYSPLHF.

The chain has TRBV30 and TRBJ1-4, with a tentative D call TRBD1 (5 bases). With 0 bases removed from V and 4 bases from J, the gap between germline ends came to 21 bases. This CDR3 has 18 amino acids. CDR1 is GTSNPN, CDR2 SVGIG, per germline (reference sequence). The CDR3 DNA sequence: TGTGCCTGGAGTGTACGGAGGGGAAGGAACTCCTTTAATGAAAAACTGTTTTTT. Translation: CAWSVRRGRNSFNEKLFF.

The gene calls are TRBV7-2 and TRBJ2-1; 8 bases fit TRBD2. Germline V gene lookup returns CDR1 SGHTA and CDR2 FQGNSA. The length of the CDR3 is 16 residues. Trimming at V came to 1 base and at J to 5 bases, leaving 7 bases not matched to a gene. The chain's CDR3 is CASSLVTGGPHNEQFF. As DNA, the CDR3 is TGTGCCAGCAGCTTAGTTACGGGGGGGCCCCACAATGAGCAGTTCTTC.

The rearrangement links TRBV7-6 to TRBJ2-3, with D unclear. The V end was cut by 0 bases, the J end by 8 bases, with 12 bases between. Germline CDR1 and CDR2: SGHVS and FNYEAQ. The CDR3 length is 14 residues. Written as DNA, the CDR3 is TGTGCCAGCAGCTTAGCGTCTGCCGCGCCTACGCAGTATTTT. It is translated as CASSLASAAPTQYF. The entire variable domain, with the rest obtained from reference TRBV7-6 and TRBJ2-3, is as follows: GAGVSQSPRYKVTKRGQDVALRCDPISGHVSLYWYRQALGQGPEFLTYFNYEAQQDKSGLPNDRFSAERPEGSISTLTIQRTEQRDSAMYRCASSLASAAPTQYFGPGTRLTVL.

CDR3: CASSTVSGGGETQYF. CDR3 bases: TGCGCCAGCAGCACCGTAAGCGGGGGAGGGGAGACCCAGTACTTC. This chain connects TRBV5-1 to TRBJ2-5; 8 positions match TRBD2. The CDR3 spans 15 residues. The V and J ends lost 4 bases and 5 bases, in that order; junction bases with no gene match: 10. Germline V CDR1 and CDR2: SGHRS, YFSETQ.

The chain links TRBV30 to TRBJ2-1; possible D gene TRBD2, 5 bases. Deletions cut 1 base from V and 0 bases from J, with 10 bases between. The CDR3 spans 15 residues. CDR1 and CDR2 (germline): GTSNPN, SVGIG (reference sequence). The CDR3 DNA sequence: TGTGCCTGGAGTGGGGAGTTAAGCTCCTACAATGAGCAGTTCTTC. Its translation is CAWSGELSSYNEQFF.

The rearrangement links TRBV9 to TRBJ2-2, with D perhaps TRBD1 or TRBD2 (6 bases each). CDR3 size: 18 residues. CDR1 is SGDLS and CDR2 is YYNGEE in the germline V gene. The V end lost 0 bases, the J end lost 2 bases, and 17 bases lay between the germline ends. This CDR3 reads CASSVDPSGALNTGELFF. The CDR3 bases are TGTGCCAGCAGCGTAGATCCTTCGGGGGCCCTAAACACCGGGGAGCTGTTTTTT.

The rearrangement joins TRBV29-1 to TRBJ1-4; tentative D call: TRBD1 (6 bases). The germline V gene has CDR1 SQVTM and CDR2 ANQGSEA. The CDR3 totals 14 residues. V was shortened by 1 base and J by 8 bases, with 14 bases between the two germline ends. The CDR3 region has the DNA TGCAGCGTTGAAGTCCCGACAGGTTTAGAAAAACTGTTTTTT. Its protein product is CSVEVPTGLEKLFF.

The chain recombines TRBV11-3 with TRBJ2-5; 9 nucleotides match TRBD1. The V gene end was trimmed by 5 bases and the J gene end by 4 bases; junction bases not matched to a gene: 5. Germline values: CDR1 SGHNT, CDR2 YENEEA. The CDR3 has 14 residues. The CDR3 sequence: CASSPRTGAETQYF. CDR3 sequence (DNA): TGTGCCAGCAGCCCCCGGACAGGGGCAGAGACCCAGTACTTC.

A single count supports this clone. V gene TRBV7-3 combines with J gene TRBJ1-1; possibly TRBD1 for D (6 bases). Germline lookup yields CDR1 SGHTA and CDR2 FQGTGA. V was cut by 5 bases and J by 3 bases, with 13 bases left in between. This CDR3 has 14 amino acids. The CDR3 is CASSLQGLDTEAFF. The CDR3 region has the DNA TGTGCCAGCAGCCTTCAGGGGCTTGACACTGAAGCTTTCTTT.

CDR3 DNA: TGTGCCTGGAGTGTTCTCCCCTCTGGGGCCAACGTCCTGACTTTC. It yields the protein CAWSVLPSGANVLTF. The chain uses TRBV30 and TRBJ2-6; no firm D call. Per germline, CDR1 GTSNPN and CDR2 SVGIG (reference sequence). V was clipped by 0 bases and J by 0 bases, with 6 bases between them. The CDR3 runs 15 residues.

As regards this clone: Other DNA sequences in this specimen translate into the identical CDR3. The chain has TRBV7-2 and TRBJ2-7; D gene ambiguous. The CDR3 consists of 11 residues. The germline V and J ends were trimmed by 5 bases and 3 bases, with 5 bases remaining between them. Germline V CDR1 and CDR2: SGHTA, FQGNSA. CDR3: CASSLYYEQYF. The CDR3 DNA reads as TGTGCCAGCAGCCTGTACTACGAGCAGTACTTC. Filled out from reference TRBV7-2 and TRBJ2-7, the complete variable domain reads GAGVSQSPSNKVTEKGKDVELRCDPISGHTALYWYRQSLGQGLEFLIYFQGNSAPDKSGLPSDRFSAERTGGSVSTLTIQRTQQEDSAVYLCASSLYYEQYFGPGTRLTVT.

The CDR3 DNA reads TGTGCCAGCAAGGATGGGACAGGGTCCTACAATGAGCAGTTCTTC. Translation gives CASKDGTGSYNEQFF. The chain recombines TRBV2 with TRBJ2-1; 9 bases are a match to TRBD1. The CDR3 consists of 15 residues. The trim removed 7 bases at V and 1 base at J, leaving 5 bases unmatched. CDR1 is SNHLY, CDR2 FYNNEI, per germline.

This clone has just one count. The chain links TRBV7-9 to TRBJ2-5; 9 positions match TRBD1. The V gene's germline CDR1 is SEHNR and CDR2 FQNEAQ (reference sequence). The CDR3 has 15 amino acids. V shed 1 base and J 5 bases; nucleotides not matched to a gene: 5. In DNA, the CDR3 is TGTGCCAGCAGCTTAGGGACAGGGGCTTCGGAGACCCAGTACTTC. Its protein product is CASSLGTGASETQYF.